This entry is about one T cell receptor (beta chain). The data stem from a study of blood T cell repertoires in COVID-19. Study summary: The United States, Italy and Spain were the sources of the acute and convalescent COVID-19 samples.

In the study's own analysis: Reference gene primer amplification gave estimated nucleated cell counts. Sequencing was performed with immunoSEQ multiplex PCR; in TCRdb, only in-frame clones are kept and a portion is missing. The V and J calls and clone size come from that table; D and trimming were worked out from the DNA. The table has more than 95,000 clones, about 76% seen once. The germline V gene encodes CDR1 LNHNV and CDR2 YYDKDF (reference sequence). The CDR3 is 14 amino acids. The trim removed 0 bases at V and 2 bases at J, leaving 0 bases unmatched. This sequence was found in a man older than 75 with acute or convalescent COVID-19. The rearrangement uses TRBV15 and TRBJ2-7; 8 bases match TRBD1. Material for sequencing was peripheral blood. The CDR3 DNA sequence: TGTGCCACCAGCAGAGACAGGGGGCCCTACGAGCAGTACTTC. Translated, it gives CATSRDRGPYEQYF. The variable domain in full, completed from reference TRBV15 and TRBJ2-7, reads DAMVIQNPRYQVTQFGKPVTLSCSQTLNHNVMYWYQQKSSQAPKLLFHYYDKDFNNEADTPDNFQSRRPNTSFCFLDIRSPGLGDTAMYLCATSRDRGPYEQYFGPGTRLTVT.